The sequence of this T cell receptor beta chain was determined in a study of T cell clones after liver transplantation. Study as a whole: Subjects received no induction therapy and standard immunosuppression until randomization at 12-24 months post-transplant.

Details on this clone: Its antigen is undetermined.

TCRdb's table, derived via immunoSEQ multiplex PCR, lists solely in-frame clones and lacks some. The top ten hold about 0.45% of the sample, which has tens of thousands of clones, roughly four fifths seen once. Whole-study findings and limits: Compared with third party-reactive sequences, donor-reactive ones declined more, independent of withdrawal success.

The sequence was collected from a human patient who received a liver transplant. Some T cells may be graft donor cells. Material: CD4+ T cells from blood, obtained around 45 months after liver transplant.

The DNA of the CDR3 is TGTGCCAGCAGTCCAGGGGGTGCGGACGAAAAACTGTTTTTT. Its protein is CASSPGGADEKLFF. V is TRBV6-1 and J is TRBJ1-4, with 7 bases lining up with TRBD1. Germline trimming cut 5 bases from V and 8 bases from J; bases unmatched to any gene: 8. The CDR3 extends over 14 amino acids. The germline V gene has CDR1 MNHNS and CDR2 SASEGT.